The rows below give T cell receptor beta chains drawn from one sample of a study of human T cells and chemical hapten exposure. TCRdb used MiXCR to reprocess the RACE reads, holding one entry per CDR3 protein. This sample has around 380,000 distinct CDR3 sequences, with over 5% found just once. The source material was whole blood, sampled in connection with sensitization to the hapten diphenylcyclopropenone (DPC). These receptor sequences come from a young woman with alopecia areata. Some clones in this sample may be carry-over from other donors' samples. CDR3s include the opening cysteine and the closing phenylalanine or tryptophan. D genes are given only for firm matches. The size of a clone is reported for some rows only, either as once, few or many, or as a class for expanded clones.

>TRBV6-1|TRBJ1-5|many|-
TGTGCCAGCAGTGAAAGTCACGCCAGCAATCAGCCCCAGCATTTT
CASSESHASNQPQHF
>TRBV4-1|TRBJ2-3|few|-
TGCGCCAGCAGCCAAGATTGGACGGGGGGCCAGTCAGATACGCAGTATTTT
CASSQDWTGGQSDTQYF
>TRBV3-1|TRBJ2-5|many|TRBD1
TGTGCCAGCAGCCAAGCTGGACAGGGACAAGAGACCCAGTACTTC
CASSQAGQGQETQYF
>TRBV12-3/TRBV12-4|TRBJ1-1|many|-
TGTGCCAGCACTGAACAGCCTACTTACACTGAAGCTTTCTTT
CASTEQPTYTEAFF
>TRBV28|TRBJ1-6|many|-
TGTGCCAGCAGTTTTAAGGCAGGGGCCTCACCCCTCCACTTT
CASSFKAGASPLHF
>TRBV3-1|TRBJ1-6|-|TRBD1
TGTGCCAGCAGCCAAGATGGCGGGACAGGGAATTCACCCCTCCACTTT
CASSQDGGTGNSPLHF
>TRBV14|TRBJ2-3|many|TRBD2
TGTGCCAGCAGCCAAAGACTAGCGAGATACACAGATACGCAGTATTTT
CASSQRLARYTDTQYF
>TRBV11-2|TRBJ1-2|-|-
TGTGCCAGCAGCTTAGGGGTCGCGGGGGTAGGCTACACCTTC
CASSLGVAGVGYTF
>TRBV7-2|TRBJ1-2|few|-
TGTGCCAGCAGCTTAGATCCTAAACCCAGAAACTATGGCTACACCTTC
CASSLDPKPRNYGYTF
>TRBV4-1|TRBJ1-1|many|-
TGCGCCAGCAGCCAAGGGGTTCGGGGGCGTAGAGACACTGAAGCTTTCTTT
CASSQGVRGRRDTEAFF
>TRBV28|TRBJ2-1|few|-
TGTGCCAGCAGTTTATCCACAGGGAGCTCCTACAATGAGCAGTTCTTC
CASSLSTGSSYNEQFF
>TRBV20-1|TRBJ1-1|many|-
TGCAGTGCTAGAGATTCGTCAGGGGAGGGCACTGAAGCTTTCTTT
CSARDSSGEGTEAFF